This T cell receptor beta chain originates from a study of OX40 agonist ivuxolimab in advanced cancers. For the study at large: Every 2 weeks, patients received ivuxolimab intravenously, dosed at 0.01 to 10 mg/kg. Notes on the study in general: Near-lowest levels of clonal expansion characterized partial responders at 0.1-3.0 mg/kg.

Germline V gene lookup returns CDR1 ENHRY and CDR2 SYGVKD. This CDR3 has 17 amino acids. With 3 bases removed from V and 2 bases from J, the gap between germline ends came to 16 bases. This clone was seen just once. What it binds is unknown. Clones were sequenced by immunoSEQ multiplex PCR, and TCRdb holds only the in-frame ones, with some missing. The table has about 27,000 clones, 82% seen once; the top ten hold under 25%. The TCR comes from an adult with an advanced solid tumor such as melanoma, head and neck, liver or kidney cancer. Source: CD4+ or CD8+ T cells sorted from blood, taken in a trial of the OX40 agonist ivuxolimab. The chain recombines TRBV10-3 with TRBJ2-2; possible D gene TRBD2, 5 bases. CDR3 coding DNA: TGTGCCATCAGTGATAGGACTCGCGGCTATAACACCGGGGAGCTGTTTTTT. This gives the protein CAISDRTRGYNTGELFF.